The 5 T cell receptor beta chains below all came from one sample that was sequenced in a study of cytomegalovirus exposure and HLA in healthy donors. In the PCR, 60 Vbeta and 13 Jbeta primers were used. Some clones are missing from TCRdb's copy, which holds only in-frame ones; the method was immunoSEQ multiplex PCR. Of some 210,000 clones in the sample, about four fifths were seen once. Material: PBMCs. These receptor sequences come from a woman aged 45-60 years in good health and CMV-seropositive.

The chain uses TRBV29-1 and TRBJ1-5, with a weak D call TRBD1 (5 bases). This CDR3 has 14 amino acids. Trimming took 3 bases from V and 2 from J, leaving 11 bases between them. Germline V gives CDR1 SQVTM, CDR2 ANQGSEA. In DNA form, the CDR3 reads TGCAGCGTTGAGGTTCCGGGGGGCAATCAGCCCCAGCATTTT. This translates into CSVEVPGGNQPQHF.

The chain couples TRBV7-9 to TRBJ1-1; D perhaps matches TRBD1 (6 bases). CDR1 SEHNR and CDR2 FQNEAQ come from the germline V gene (reference sequence). Trimming stripped 2 bases from V and 1 base from J, with 11 bases between. This CDR3 region has 15 residues. This CDR3 reads CASSLRAGENTEAFF. CDR3 in DNA: TGTGCCAGCAGCTTACGGGCAGGGGAGAACACTGAAGCTTTCTTT.

This clone has a handful of counts. V gene TRBV7-8 combines with J gene TRBJ2-7; maybe TRBD2 (7 bases). The V end lost 7 bases, the J end lost 1 base, and 20 bases lay between the germline ends. Per germline, CDR1 SGHVS and CDR2 FQNEAQ. This CDR3 contains 16 residues. The CDR3, as DNA: TGTGCCAGCACCCTATATACGGGGGGCCGTTCCTACGAGCAGTACTTC. Its protein product is CASTLYTGGRSYEQYF.

The chain couples TRBV5-1 to TRBJ1-6; 7 bases align to TRBD1. Germline V gene sequence: CDR1 SGHRS, CDR2 YFSETQ. The ends lost 3 bases at V and 5 bases at J; junction bases unmatched: 5. The CDR3 spans 15 residues. DNA of the CDR3: TGCGCCAGCAGCTCCTCCGGGACAGATAATTCACCCCTCCACTTT. This encodes CASSSSGTDNSPLHF. Using reference TRBV5-1 and TRBJ1-6 for the parts outside the CDR3, the full variable domain is KAGVTQTPRYLIKTRGQQVTLSCSPISGHRSVSWYQQTPGQGLQFLFEYFSETQRNKGNFPGRFSGRQFSNSRSEMNVSTLELGDSALYLCASSSSGTDNSPLHFGNGTRLTVT.

The chain employs TRBV6-1 and TRBJ1-1, with TRBD1 identical over 8 bases. This CDR3 has 14 amino acids. With V trimmed by 8 bases and J by 5 bases, 10 bases remained unmatched. CDR1 is MNHNS and CDR2 is SASEGT in the germline V gene. CDR3 bases: TGTGCCAGCTACAGGGGGGGGCGGACGACTGAAGCTTTCTTT. This sequence encodes CASYRGGRTTEAFF.